The 31 T cell receptor beta chains below all came from one sample that was sequenced in a study of T cells in Graves' hyperthyroidism and ophthalmopathy. Amplification of TCR beta CDR3 regions used RNA as the template. In the first-round RT-PCR of the TCR CDR3, the HTBI primer set was used. In TCRdb, the multiplex PCR reads were re-called with MiXCR into one record per CDR3 protein. The sample includes fewer than 450,000 distinct CDR3 sequences, 11% to 15% of them seen just once. Sequences were obtained from blood. The source of these receptors is a man in his fifties or sixties with Graves' ophthalmopathy.

The V gene is TRBV11-2, the J gene TRBJ2-3, with 9 nucleotides matching TRBD1. With V trimmed by 8 bases and J by 5 bases, 5 bases remained unmatched. The CDR3 is 13 residues long. Germline values: CDR1 SGHAT, CDR2 FQNNGV. The CDR3 DNA follows: TGTGCCAGCCGGGACAGGGTCGAAGATACGCAGTATTTT. Translated: CASRDRVEDTQYF.

About this clonotype itself: Mismatch with germline at one junction end may stem from a read error. The chain has TRBV5-1 and TRBJ2-1; 7 positions match TRBD1. Germline V gene data show CDR1 as SGHRS and CDR2 as YFSETQ. This CDR3 comprises 15 residues. The CDR3 here is CASSLTGTDNNEQFF. CDR3 bases: TGTGCCAGCAGCTTGACCGGGACAGATAACAATGAGCAGTTCTTC.

The chain links TRBV9 to TRBJ2-2; tentative D call: TRBD2 (5 bases). The germline V and J ends were trimmed by 3 bases and 8 bases, with 17 bases remaining between them. Germline CDR1 reads SGDLS; CDR2 reads YYNGEE. The CDR3 consists of 15 residues. The CDR3 bases are TGTGCCAGCAGCGCCTCGACTAACCCCCTGGGGGAGCTGTTTTTT. It encodes CASSASTNPLGELFF.

The chain employs TRBV20-1 and TRBJ2-4, with 7 bases fitting TRBD1. Looked up from germline, CDR1 is DFQATT and CDR2 is SNEGSKA (reference sequence). With 5 bases clipped from V and 1 base from J, the junction kept 2 bases outside the gene matches. There are 13 residues in the CDR3. This chain's CDR3 is CSALQGAKNIQYF. The CDR3 DNA sequence: TGCAGTGCTTTACAGGGGGCCAAAAACATTCAGTACTTC.

There are many counts of this clonotype. This chain connects TRBV29-1 to TRBJ2-1; a possible D gene is TRBD2 (6 bases). This CDR3 has 15 amino acids. V lost 1 base and J 9 bases, leaving 19 bases between the germline ends. Germline lookup yields CDR1 SQVTM and CDR2 ANQGSEA. The CDR3 spells CSVEGVAAASGEQFF. The DNA for the CDR3 is TGCAGCGTTGAAGGCGTAGCGGCCGCTTCGGGTGAGCAGTTCTTC.

The chain employs TRBV7-9 and TRBJ2-5; TRBD2 matches at 9 bases. The germline CDR1 and CDR2 sequences are SEHNR and FQNEAQ (reference sequence). Trimming removed 2 bases from V and 5 bases from J; junction bases left unmatched: 3. The CDR3 consists of 14 residues. Here the CDR3 DNA reads TGTGCCAGCAGCTTACTAGCGGGAACGGAGACCCAGTACTTC. This encodes CASSLLAGTETQYF.

As to this clonotype: A clone one base away is much larger, so this may be a read error. The chain combines TRBV30 with TRBJ2-3; 8 nucleotides align to TRBD1. The CDR3 runs to 14 residues. J gave up 4 bases and V 5 bases, and 8 bases lay outside the gene matches. Germline-derived CDR1 and CDR2 are GTSNPN and SVGIG (reference sequence). CDR3 sequence reads: CAWLGQEWADTQYF. The CDR3 DNA follows: TGTGCCTGGCTGGGACAGGAATGGGCAGATACGCAGTATTTT.

Many counts were recorded for this clonotype. The chain uses TRBV18 and TRBJ1-5; D not certain. The CDR3 consists of 16 residues. CDR1 is KGHSH and CDR2 is LQKENI in the germline V gene. V was clipped by 2 bases and J by 0 bases, with 11 bases between them. The CDR3 coding sequence is TGTGCCAGCTCACCATTATTGGGGAGTAGCAATCAGCCCCAGCATTTT. Its protein product is CASSPLLGSSNQPQHF. The full variable domain, rest sourced from reference TRBV18 and TRBJ1-5, is NAGVMQNPRHLVRRRGQEARLRCSPMKGHSHVYWYRQLPEEGLKFMVYLQKENIIDESGMPKERFSAEFPKEGPSILRIQQVVRGDSAAYFCASSPLLGSSNQPQHFGDGTRLSIL.

This clonotype was detected ten times or more. V usage is TRBV5-6 and J usage is TRBJ2-3; D unclear. Germline V lookup: CDR1 SGHDT, CDR2 YYEEEE. Trimming took 4 bases from V and 4 from J, leaving 16 bases between them. This CDR3 is built from 15 residues. CDR3 nucleotide sequence: TGTGCCAGCAGCGAGGACGATAGAGGCGCAGATACGCAGTATTTT. This gives the protein CASSEDDRGADTQYF. The full variable domain, with the rest looked up from reference TRBV5-6 and TRBJ2-3, is DAGVTQSPTHLIKTRGQQVTLRCSPKSGHDTVSWYQQALGQGPQFIFQYYEEEERQRGNFPDRFSGHQFPNYSSELNVNALLLGDSALYLCASSEDDRGADTQYFGPGTRLTVL.

The V and J genes are TRBV19 and TRBJ1-1; D is perhaps TRBD1 (5 bases). V was clipped by 3 bases and J by 1 base, with 12 bases between them. This CDR3 has 15 amino acids. Germline V gives CDR1 LNHDA, CDR2 SQIVND (reference sequence). As DNA, the CDR3 is TGTGCCAGTAGTATTAGCCCGACAGCGAACACTGAAGCTTTCTTT. This codes for CASSISPTANTEAFF.

This clonotype was recorded a few times. V and J are TRBV7-2 and TRBJ2-3, with TRBD2 matching 11 bases. The germline V gene encodes CDR1 SGHTA and CDR2 FQGNSA. The CDR3 spans 15 residues. V lost 3 bases, J lost 3 bases, and 2 bases stayed unmatched. CDR3 sequence: CASSLGLAETDTQYF. The DNA for the CDR3 is TGTGCCAGCAGCTTGGGACTAGCGGAAACAGATACGCAGTATTTT.

This clonotype showed up many times. The rearrangement links TRBV6-2 or TRBV6-3 to TRBJ2-1, with 9 bases fitting TRBD1. CDR3 length: 14 residues. Trimming cost V 8 bases and J 7 bases; bases outside gene matches: 9. Per the germline V gene, CDR1 is MNHEY and CDR2 is SVGEGT. The CDR3, as DNA: TGTGCCAGCCAAGGGGACAGGGTGGTAAATGAGCAGTTCTTC. It specifies CASQGDRVVNEQFF.

This clonotype was detected many times. The J gene is TRBJ1-2, the V gene TRBV20-1; maybe TRBD1 (5 bases). This CDR3 is built from 13 residues. Germline V gene sequence: CDR1 DFQATT, CDR2 SNEGSKA (reference sequence). Trimming took off 1 base at V and 8 bases at J, with 14 bases between the two ends. The CDR3 DNA reads as TGCAGTGCTAGAGGGGGGGGTGTCTGGGGCTACACCTTC. It yields the protein CSARGGGVWGYTF.

This clonotype was found a few times. The rearrangement links TRBV12-3 or TRBV12-4 to TRBJ1-3, with D unclear. Trimming took 5 bases from V and 0 from J, leaving 14 bases between them. The CDR3 is 16 amino acids. CDR3 region: CASSPGSYRSGNTIYF. CDR3 nucleotides: TGTGCCAGCAGTCCTGGGAGTTACCGCTCTGGAAACACCATATATTTT.

There are a few counts of this clonotype. The V and J genes are TRBV27 and TRBJ2-7; no firm D call. The CDR3 runs 14 residues. Looked up from germline, CDR1 is MNHEY and CDR2 is SMNVEV (reference sequence). V was pared by 6 bases and J by 0 bases, with 12 bases between. The CDR3 reads CASRQSLPSYEQYF. CDR3 bases: TGTGCCAGCAGACAGTCACTACCCTCCTACGAGCAGTACTTC.

As concerns this clonotype: It may be a read error: a sequence one base away is much more abundant. The chain couples TRBV20-1 to TRBJ2-3, with D possibly being TRBD2 (6 bases). V was clipped by 4 bases and J by 0 bases, with 17 bases between them. There are 16 residues in the CDR3. From germline, CDR1 is DFQATT and CDR2 SNEGSKA (reference sequence). The CDR3 reads CSAIDLGGESTDTQYF. CDR3 nucleotides: TGCAGTGCTATAGATCTAGGCGGGGAGAGCACAGATACGCAGTATTTT.

This clonotype was seen at least ten times. The genes are TRBV3-1 and TRBJ1-2; 7 positions match TRBD1. The CDR3 is made up of 14 amino acids. V shed 2 bases and J 6 bases; nucleotides not matched to a gene: 6. Germline CDR1 reads LGHDT; CDR2 reads YNNKEL (reference sequence). CDR3 nucleotides: TGTGCCAGCAGCCAAACGGGACAGTATGATGGCTACACCTTC. Amino acids: CASSQTGQYDGYTF. Full variable domain (remainder filled in from reference TRBV3-1 and TRBJ1-2): DTAVSQTPKYLVTQMGNDKSIKCEQNLGHDTMYWYKQDSKKFLKIMFSYNNKELIINETVPNRFSPKSPDKAHLNLHINSLELGDSAVYFCASSQTGQYDGYTFGSGTRLTVV.

This clonotype was recorded many times. The chain has TRBV12-3 or TRBV12-4 and TRBJ1-1; TRBD1 agrees at 7 bases. The V gene end was trimmed by 6 bases and the J gene end by 0 bases; junction bases not matched to a gene: 10. The CDR3 length is 16 residues. The CDR3 nucleotides are TGTGCCAGCAGGACGGGACAGTGGATGATGAACACTGAAGCTTTCTTT. This gives the protein CASRTGQWMMNTEAFF.

This clonotype was seen a few times. The rearrangement joins TRBV6-1 to TRBJ1-6; D remains ambiguous. The length of the CDR3 is 14 residues. Germline V gene lookup returns CDR1 MNHNS and CDR2 SASEGT. Trimming took 7 bases from V and 9 from J, leaving 16 bases between them. The CDR3 DNA reads TGTGCCAGCACCGAGGCGGGGTGGGGTTCACCCCTCCACTTT. Translation: CASTEAGWGSPLHF.

The chain is built from TRBV20-1 and TRBJ2-7, with 8 bases lining up with TRBD2. Trimming took 3 bases from V and 7 from J; bases not matched to a gene: 5. This CDR3 spans 12 amino acids. Germline CDR1 is DFQATT and CDR2 is SNEGSKA (reference sequence). CDR3 coding DNA: TGCAGTGCTAGCGGGAGGGCCGTTGAGCAGTACTTC. Translation gives CSASGRAVEQYF.

The rearrangement joins TRBV9 to TRBJ1-5; D may be TRBD1 (5 bases). CDR1 is SGDLS and CDR2 is YYNGEE in the germline V gene. This CDR3 has 15 amino acids. V lost 0 bases, J lost 8 bases, and 15 bases lay in between. In DNA form, the CDR3 reads TGTGCCAGCAGCGTAGCTGGAGGGAGGGGTGAGCCCCAGCATTTT. Its translation: CASSVAGGRGEPQHF.

Ten or more counts support this clonotype. The chain is built from TRBV20-1 and TRBJ1-1, with no clear D. Trimming left V 3 bases short and J 4 bases short, with 12 bases between. CDR3 length equals 13 residues. Germline lookup yields CDR1 DFQATT and CDR2 SNEGSKA (reference sequence). The CDR3: CSARVFGPTEAFF. The CDR3 coding sequence is TGCAGTGCTAGGGTGTTTGGGCCCACTGAAGCTTTCTTT.

This clonotype has at least ten counts. This chain connects TRBV20-1 to TRBJ2-5, with TRBD2 identical over 9 bases. CDR1 DFQATT and CDR2 SNEGSKA come from the germline V gene (reference sequence). V gave up 5 bases and J gave up 5 bases; unmatched junction bases: 12. The CDR3 has 15 amino acids. CDR3 sequence reads: CSAWASGMLGETQYF. CDR3 coding DNA: TGCAGTGCTTGGGCTAGCGGGATGTTAGGGGAGACCCAGTACTTC.

This clonotype was counted between two and nine times. The V gene is TRBV9, the J gene TRBJ2-2; TRBD2 agrees at 9 bases. Trimming took 3 bases from V and 7 from J; bases not matched to a gene: 10. Germline assignment: CDR1 SGDLS and CDR2 YYNGEE. This CDR3 spans 16 amino acids. CDR3 amino acids: CASSGLETSGGGELFF. The CDR3 region has the DNA TGTGCCAGCAGCGGGCTAGAGACTAGCGGCGGCGGGGAGCTGTTTTTT.

This clonotype was counted many times. The chain carries TRBV24-1 and TRBJ2-3; possibly TRBD2 for D (6 bases). Trimming shortened V by 9 bases and J by 2 bases, and 17 bases separated the two germline ends. Germline loops: CDR1 KGHDR, CDR2 SFDVKD. This CDR3 has 15 amino acids. CDR3 amino acids: CATGWREDITDTQYF. CDR3 DNA: TGTGCCACCGGGTGGAGGGAAGACATCACAGATACGCAGTATTTT.

This clonotype was seen many times. The chain combines TRBV5-6 with TRBJ1-6; D not certain. The length of the CDR3 is 15 residues. CDR1 and CDR2 (germline): SGHDT, YYEEEE. Trimming cost V 2 bases and J 6 bases, with 12 bases left between them. CDR3 residues: CASSFQGDFNSPLHF. The CDR3 DNA reads TGTGCCAGCAGCTTTCAAGGAGATTTTAATTCACCCCTCCACTTT.

The genes are TRBV3-1 and TRBJ1-5, with a possible D match to TRBD1 (6 bases). Germline loops: CDR1 LGHDT, CDR2 YNNKEL (reference sequence). CDR3 size: 17 residues. V was clipped by 2 bases and J by 4 bases, with 18 bases between them. The CDR3 sequence: CASSQRAGAGGNQPQHF. CDR3 sequence (DNA): TGTGCCAGCAGCCAAAGAGCGGGGGCGGGCGGTAATCAGCCCCAGCATTTT.

This clonotype was detected ten times or more. The chain combines TRBV3-1 with TRBJ2-1; D gene unclear. V lost 3 bases, J lost 5 bases, and 8 bases lay in between. There are 13 residues in the CDR3. CDR1 is LGHDT, CDR2 YNNKEL, per germline (reference sequence). CDR3 loop: CASSHATNNEQFF. In DNA form, the CDR3 reads TGTGCCAGCAGCCACGCCACTAACAATGAGCAGTTCTTC.

The genes are TRBV13 and TRBJ2-1; 11 bases align to TRBD2. This CDR3 contains 16 residues. V lost 2 bases, J lost 8 bases, and 8 bases stayed unmatched. Germline V gives CDR1 PRHDT, CDR2 FYEKMQ (reference sequence). CDR3 in DNA: TGTGCCAGCAGCTTACCCCGACTAGCGGGAACCGATGAGCAGTTCTTC. As protein: CASSLPRLAGTDEQFF.

This clonotype occurred a few times. The chain recombines TRBV7-8 with TRBJ1-1, with 7 bases identical to TRBD1. The ends lost 1 base at V and 10 bases at J; junction bases unmatched: 9. Germline V gives CDR1 SGHVS, CDR2 FQNEAQ. CDR3 length equals 14 residues. CDR3 protein: CASSLEVIGGSAFF. The CDR3 region has the DNA TGTGCCAGCAGCTTAGAGGTGATAGGGGGCTCAGCTTTCTTT.

In this sample, this clonotype turned up a few times. Given a much more abundant clone one base away, this may be a read error. V is TRBV29-1 and J is TRBJ1-3; D possibly corresponds to TRBD1 (6 bases). The CDR3 is 13 amino acids. Trimming removed 7 bases at V and 8 bases at J, with 18 bases between. Germline CDR1 is SQVTM and CDR2 is ANQGSEA. CDR3 loop: CSARGADSYTIYF. The CDR3 coding sequence is TGCAGCGCCCGGGGGGCGGATTCCTACACCATATATTTT.